The source of this T cell receptor (beta chain) is a study of beta chain features in type 1 diabetes. Overall study context: Similarity in age, gender and cell yields was seen between patients and healthy donors.

The investigators reverse transcribed all of the isolated RNA, so they sequenced expressed TCRB transcripts. Data came from immunoSEQ multiplex PCR; TCRdb stores just in-frame clones and leaves some out. The data show 360,000 or so clones, 15% to 20% seen once. With regard to this clone: Its antigen remains unidentified.

General study results and limits: For type 1 diabetes patients, VDJ junctions showed fewer insertions and more deletions. Sequencing from cDNA could over-represent high-TCR-expressing cells.

The clonotype comes from a woman under 30 in good health. Sequences were obtained from naive CD4+ T cells from blood.

CDR3 DNA: TGTGCCAGCAGAAACGACTTACGGAACACTGAAGCTTTCTTT. Translated, it gives CASRNDLRNTEAFF. This sequence joins TRBV6-5 and TRBJ1-1; D remains unclear. The germline CDR1 and CDR2 sequences are MNHEY and SVGAGI. V was shortened by 6 bases and J by 1 base, with 12 bases between the two germline ends. The CDR3 is 14 amino acids.